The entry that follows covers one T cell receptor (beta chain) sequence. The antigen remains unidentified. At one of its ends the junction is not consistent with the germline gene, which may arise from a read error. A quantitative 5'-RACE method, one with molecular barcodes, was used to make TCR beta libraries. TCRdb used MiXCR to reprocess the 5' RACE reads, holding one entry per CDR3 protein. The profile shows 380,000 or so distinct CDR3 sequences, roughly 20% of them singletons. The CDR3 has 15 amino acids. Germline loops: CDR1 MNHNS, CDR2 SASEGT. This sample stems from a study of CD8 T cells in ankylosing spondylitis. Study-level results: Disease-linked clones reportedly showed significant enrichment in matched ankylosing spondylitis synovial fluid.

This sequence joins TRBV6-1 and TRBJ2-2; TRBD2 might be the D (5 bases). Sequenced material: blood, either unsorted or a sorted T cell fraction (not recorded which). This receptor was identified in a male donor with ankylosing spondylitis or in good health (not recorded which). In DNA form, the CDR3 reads TGTGCCAGCAGTCCAATTTCACTAAACACCGGGGAGCTGGTTTTT. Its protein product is CASSPISLNTGELVF.